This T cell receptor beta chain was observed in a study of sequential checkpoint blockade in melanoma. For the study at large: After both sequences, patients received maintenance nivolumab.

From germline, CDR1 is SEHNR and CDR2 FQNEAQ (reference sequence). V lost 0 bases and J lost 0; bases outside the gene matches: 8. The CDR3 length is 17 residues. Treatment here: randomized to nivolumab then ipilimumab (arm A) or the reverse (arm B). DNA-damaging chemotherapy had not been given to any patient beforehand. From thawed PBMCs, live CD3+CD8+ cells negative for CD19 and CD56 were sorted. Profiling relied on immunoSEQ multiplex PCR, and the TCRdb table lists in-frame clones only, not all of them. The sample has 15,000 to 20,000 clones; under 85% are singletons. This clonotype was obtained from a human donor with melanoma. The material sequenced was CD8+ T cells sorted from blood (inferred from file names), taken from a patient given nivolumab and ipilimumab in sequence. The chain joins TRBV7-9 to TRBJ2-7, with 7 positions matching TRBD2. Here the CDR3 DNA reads TGTGCCAGCAGCTTAGCGCGGGCGGGAGAAAGCTCCTACGAGCAGTACTTC. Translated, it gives CASSLARAGESSYEQYF.